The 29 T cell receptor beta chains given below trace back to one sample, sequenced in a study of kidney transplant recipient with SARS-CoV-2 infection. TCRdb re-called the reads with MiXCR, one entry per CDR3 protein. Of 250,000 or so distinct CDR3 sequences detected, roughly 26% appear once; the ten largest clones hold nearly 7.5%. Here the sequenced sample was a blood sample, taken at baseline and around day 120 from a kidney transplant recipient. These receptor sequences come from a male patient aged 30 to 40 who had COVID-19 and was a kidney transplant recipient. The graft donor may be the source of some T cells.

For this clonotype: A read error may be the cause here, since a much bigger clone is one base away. The CDR3 reads CANSAPGLNYGYTF. The CDR3 coding sequence is TGTGCCAACAGTGCCCCCGGACTTAACTATGGCTACACCTTC. This rearrangement joins TRBV6-5 to TRBJ1-2; D is uncertain. The CDR3 consists of 14 residues. The germline gives CDR1 MNHEY, CDR2 SVGAGI.

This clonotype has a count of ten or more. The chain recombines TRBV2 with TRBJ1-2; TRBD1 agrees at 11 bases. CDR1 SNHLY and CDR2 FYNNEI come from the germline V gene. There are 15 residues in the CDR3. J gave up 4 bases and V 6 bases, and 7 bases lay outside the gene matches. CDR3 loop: CASSNRTGGIYGYTF. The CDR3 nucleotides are TGTGCCAGCAGCAACCGGACAGGGGGCATCTATGGCTACACCTTC.

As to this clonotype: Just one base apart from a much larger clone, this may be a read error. The CDR3 nucleotides are TGTGCCACCAGTTATTATATTAGTACCAGAAAGACCTATGGCTACACCTTC. Protein sequence: CATSYYISTRKTYGYTF. The V call is TRBV24-1, the J call TRBJ1-2; D call uncertain. This CDR3 spans 17 amino acids. The V and J ends lost 6 bases and 4 bases respectively, with 23 bases between them. Germline V gives CDR1 KGHDR, CDR2 SFDVKD.

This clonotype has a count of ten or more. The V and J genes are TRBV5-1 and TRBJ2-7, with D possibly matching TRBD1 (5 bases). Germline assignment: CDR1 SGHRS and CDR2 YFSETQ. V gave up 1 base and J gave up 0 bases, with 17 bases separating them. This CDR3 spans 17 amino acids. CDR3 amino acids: CASSLTGSSISSYEQYF. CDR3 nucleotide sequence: TGCGCCAGCAGCTTGACAGGTTCCTCTATAAGCTCCTACGAGCAGTACTTC.

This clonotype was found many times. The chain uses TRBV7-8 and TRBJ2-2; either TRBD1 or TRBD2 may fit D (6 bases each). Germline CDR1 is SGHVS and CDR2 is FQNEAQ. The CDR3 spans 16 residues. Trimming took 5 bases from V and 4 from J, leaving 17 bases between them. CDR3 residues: CASSPLARQATGELFF. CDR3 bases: TGTGCCAGCAGCCCCCTAGCGAGACAGGCCACCGGGGAGCTGTTTTTT.

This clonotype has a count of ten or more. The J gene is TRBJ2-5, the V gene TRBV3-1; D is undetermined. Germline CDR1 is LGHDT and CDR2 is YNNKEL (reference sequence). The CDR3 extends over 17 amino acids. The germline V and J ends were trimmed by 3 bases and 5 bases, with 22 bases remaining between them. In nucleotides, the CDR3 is TGTGCCAGCAGCCATGGGGATCCCATTTCTTTCTCTGAGACCCAGTACTTC. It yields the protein CASSHGDPISFSETQYF.

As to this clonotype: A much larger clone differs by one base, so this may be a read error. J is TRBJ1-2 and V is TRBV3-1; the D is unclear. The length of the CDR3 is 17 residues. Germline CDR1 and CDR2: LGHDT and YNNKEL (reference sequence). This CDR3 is CTSSTNSTLRKTYGYTF. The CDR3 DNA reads TGTACCAGCAGCACAAATTCCACCCTTCGAAAGACCTATGGCTACACCTTC.

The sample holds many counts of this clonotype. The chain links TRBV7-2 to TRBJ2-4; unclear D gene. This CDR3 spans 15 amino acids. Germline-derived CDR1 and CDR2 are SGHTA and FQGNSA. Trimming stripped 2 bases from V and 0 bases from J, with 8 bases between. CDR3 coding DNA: TGTGCCAGCAGCTTATTAGCCAGAGCCAAAAACATTCAGTACTTC. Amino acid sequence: CASSLLARAKNIQYF.

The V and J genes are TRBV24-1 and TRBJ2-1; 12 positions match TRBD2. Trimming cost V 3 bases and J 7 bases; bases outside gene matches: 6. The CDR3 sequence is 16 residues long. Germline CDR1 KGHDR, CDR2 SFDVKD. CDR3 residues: CATSDGGLAGKNEQFF. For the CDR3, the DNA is TGTGCCACCAGTGATGGGGGACTAGCGGGTAAGAATGAGCAGTTCTTC.

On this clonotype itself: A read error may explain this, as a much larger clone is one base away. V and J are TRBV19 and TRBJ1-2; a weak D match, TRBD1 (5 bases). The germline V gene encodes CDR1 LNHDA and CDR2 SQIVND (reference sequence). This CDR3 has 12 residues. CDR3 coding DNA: TGTACCAGTAGCCCGCAGGGAGGCGGCTACACCTTC. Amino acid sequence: CTSSPQGGGYTF.

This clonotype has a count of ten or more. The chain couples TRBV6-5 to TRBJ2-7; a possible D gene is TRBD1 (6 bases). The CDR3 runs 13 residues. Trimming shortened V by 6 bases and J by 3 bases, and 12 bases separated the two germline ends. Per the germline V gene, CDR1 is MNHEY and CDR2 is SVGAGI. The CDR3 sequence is CASSYGTNYEQYF. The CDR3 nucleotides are TGTGCCAGCAGCTACGGGACAAACTACGAGCAGTACTTC.

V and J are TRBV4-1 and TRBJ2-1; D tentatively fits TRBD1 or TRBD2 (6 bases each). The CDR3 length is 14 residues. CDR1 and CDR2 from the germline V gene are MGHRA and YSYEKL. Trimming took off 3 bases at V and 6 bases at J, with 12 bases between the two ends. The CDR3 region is CASSQSQGGNEQFF. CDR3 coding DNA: TGCGCCAGCAGCCAGTCACAGGGAGGCAATGAGCAGTTCTTC.

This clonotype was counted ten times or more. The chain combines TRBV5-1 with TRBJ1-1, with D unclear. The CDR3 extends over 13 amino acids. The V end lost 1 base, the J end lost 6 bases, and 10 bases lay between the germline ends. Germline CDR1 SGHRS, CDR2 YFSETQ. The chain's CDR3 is CASSLNGWAEAFF. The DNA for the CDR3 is TGCGCCAGCAGCTTGAATGGTTGGGCTGAAGCTTTCTTT.

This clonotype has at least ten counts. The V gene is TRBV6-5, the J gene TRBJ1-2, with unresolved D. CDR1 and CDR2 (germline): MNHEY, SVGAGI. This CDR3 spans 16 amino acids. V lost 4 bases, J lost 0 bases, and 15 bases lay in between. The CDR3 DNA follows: TGTGCCAGCAGTTTGACGGGGATAAATCCTAACTATGGCTACACCTTC. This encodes CASSLTGINPNYGYTF.

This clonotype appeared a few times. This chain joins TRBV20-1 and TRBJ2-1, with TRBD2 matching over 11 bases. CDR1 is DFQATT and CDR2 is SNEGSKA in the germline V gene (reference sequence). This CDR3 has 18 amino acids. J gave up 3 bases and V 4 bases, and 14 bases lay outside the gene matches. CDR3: CSANPETSGISYYNEQFF. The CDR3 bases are TGCAGTGCTAACCCCGAGACTAGCGGGATTTCGTACTACAATGAGCAGTTCTTC.

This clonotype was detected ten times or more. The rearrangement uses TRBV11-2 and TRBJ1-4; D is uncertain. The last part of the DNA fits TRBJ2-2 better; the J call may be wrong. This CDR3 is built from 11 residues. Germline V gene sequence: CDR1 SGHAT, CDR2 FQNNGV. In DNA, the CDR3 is TGTGCCAGCAGCAGGGCCGAGGAGCTGTTTTTT. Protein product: CASSRAEELFF.

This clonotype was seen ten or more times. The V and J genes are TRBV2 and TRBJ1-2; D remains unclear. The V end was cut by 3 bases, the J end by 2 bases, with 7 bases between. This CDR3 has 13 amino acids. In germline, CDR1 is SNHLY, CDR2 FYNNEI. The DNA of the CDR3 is TGTGCCAGCAGTGACCAGCCAAACTATGGCTACACCTTC. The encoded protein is CASSDQPNYGYTF.

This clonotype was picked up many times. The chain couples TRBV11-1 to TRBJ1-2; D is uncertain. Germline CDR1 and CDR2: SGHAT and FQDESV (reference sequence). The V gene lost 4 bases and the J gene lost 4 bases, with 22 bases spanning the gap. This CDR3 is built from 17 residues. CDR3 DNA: TGTGCCAGCAGCTGGATTAATAAGGCTGGAAAGACCTATGGCTACACCTTC. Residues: CASSWINKAGKTYGYTF. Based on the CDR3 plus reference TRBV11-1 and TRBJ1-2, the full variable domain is EAEVAQSPRYKITEKSQAVAFWCDPISGHATLYWYRQILGQGPELLVQFQDESVVDDSQLPKDRFSAERLKGVDSTLKIQPAELGDSAMYLCASSWINKAGKTYGYTFGSGTRLTVV.

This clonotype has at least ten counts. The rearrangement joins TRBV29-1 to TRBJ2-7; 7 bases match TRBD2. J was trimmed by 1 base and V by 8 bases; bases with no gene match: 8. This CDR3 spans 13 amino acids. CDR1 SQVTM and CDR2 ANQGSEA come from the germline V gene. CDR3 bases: TGCAGCCTTAATGGGGGGGAGTCCTACGAGCAGTACTTC. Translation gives CSLNGGESYEQYF.

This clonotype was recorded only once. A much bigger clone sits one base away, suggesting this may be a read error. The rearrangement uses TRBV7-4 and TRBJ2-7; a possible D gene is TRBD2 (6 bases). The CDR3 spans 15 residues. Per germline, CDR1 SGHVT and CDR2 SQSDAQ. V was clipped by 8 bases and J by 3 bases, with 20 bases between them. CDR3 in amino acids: CASGSSGRDFYEQYF. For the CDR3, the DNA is TGTGCCAGCGGTTCCTCCGGGCGGGACTTCTACGAGCAGTACTTC.

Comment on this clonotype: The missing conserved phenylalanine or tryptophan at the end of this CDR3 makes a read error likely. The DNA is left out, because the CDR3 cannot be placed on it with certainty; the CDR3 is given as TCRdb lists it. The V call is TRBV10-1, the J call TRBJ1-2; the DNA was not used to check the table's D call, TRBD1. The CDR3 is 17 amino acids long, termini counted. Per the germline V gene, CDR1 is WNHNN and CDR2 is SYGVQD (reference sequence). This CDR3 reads CASSCPERSRKTYGHTL.

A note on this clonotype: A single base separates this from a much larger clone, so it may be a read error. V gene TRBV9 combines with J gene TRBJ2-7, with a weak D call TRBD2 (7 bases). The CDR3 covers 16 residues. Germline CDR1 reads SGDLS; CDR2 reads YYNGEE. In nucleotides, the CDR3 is TGTACCAGCGCCCGAGGGGGGGCCATGAGCTCCTACGAGCAGTACTTC. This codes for CTSARGGAMSSYEQYF. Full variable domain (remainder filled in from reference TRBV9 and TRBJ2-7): DSGVTQTPKHLITATGQRVTLRCSPRSGDLSVYWYQQSLDQGLQFLIQYYNGEERAKGNILERFSAQQFPDLHSELNLSSLELGDSALYFCTSARGGAMSSYEQYFGPGTRLTVT.

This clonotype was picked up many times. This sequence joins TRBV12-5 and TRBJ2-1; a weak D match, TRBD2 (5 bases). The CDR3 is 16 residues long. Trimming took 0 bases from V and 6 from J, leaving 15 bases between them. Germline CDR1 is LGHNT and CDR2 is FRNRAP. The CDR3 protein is CASGLVLEGAANEQFF. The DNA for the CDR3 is TGTGCTAGTGGTTTGGTACTCGAGGGAGCGGCCAATGAGCAGTTCTTC.

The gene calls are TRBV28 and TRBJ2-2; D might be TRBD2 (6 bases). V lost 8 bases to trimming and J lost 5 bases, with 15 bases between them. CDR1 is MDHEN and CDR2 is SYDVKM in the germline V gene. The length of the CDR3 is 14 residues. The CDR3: CASESGAGTGELFF. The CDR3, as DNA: TGTGCCAGCGAAAGCGGCGCGGGGACCGGGGAGCTGTTTTTT.

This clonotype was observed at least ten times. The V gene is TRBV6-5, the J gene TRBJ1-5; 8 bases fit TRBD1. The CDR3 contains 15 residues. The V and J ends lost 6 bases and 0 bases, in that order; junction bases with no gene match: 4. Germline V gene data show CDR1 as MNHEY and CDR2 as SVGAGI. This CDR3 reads CASRRDRTSNQPQHF. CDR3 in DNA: TGTGCCAGCAGGAGGGACAGGACTAGCAATCAGCCCCAGCATTTT.

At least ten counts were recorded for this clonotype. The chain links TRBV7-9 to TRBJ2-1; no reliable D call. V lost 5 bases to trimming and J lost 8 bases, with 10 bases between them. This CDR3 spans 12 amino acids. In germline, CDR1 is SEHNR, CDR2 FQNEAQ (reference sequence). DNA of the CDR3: TGTGCCAGCAGCCTGCGATCGGATGAGCAGTTCTTC. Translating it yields CASSLRSDEQFF. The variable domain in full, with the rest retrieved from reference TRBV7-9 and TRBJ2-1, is DTGVSQNPRHKITKRGQNVTFRCDPISEHNRLYWYRQTLGQGPEFLTYFQNEAQLEKSRLLSDRFSAERPKGSFSTLEIQRTEQGDSAMYLCASSLRSDEQFFGPGTRLTVL.

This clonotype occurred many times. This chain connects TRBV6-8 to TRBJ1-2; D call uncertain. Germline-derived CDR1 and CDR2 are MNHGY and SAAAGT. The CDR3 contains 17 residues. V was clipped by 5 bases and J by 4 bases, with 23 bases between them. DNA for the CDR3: TGTGCCAGCAGTGGGCATGGACGCTCTAGAAAGACCTATGGCTACACCTTC. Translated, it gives CASSGHGRSRKTYGYTF.

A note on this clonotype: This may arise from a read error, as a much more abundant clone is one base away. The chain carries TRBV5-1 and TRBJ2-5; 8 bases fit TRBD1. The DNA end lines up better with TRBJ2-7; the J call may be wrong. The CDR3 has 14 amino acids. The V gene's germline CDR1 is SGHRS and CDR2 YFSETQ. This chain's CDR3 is CTSSLAGGAYEQYF. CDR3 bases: TGCACCAGCAGCTTGGCAGGGGGCGCCTACGAGCAGTACTTC.

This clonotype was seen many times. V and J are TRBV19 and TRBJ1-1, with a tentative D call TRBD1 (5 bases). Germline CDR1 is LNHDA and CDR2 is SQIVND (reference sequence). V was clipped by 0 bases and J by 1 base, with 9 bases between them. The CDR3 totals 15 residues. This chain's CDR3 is CASSIDPGTNTEAFF. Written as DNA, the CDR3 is TGTGCCAGTAGTATAGATCCGGGGACGAACACTGAAGCTTTCTTT. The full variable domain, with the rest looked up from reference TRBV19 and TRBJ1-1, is DGGITQSPKYLFRKEGQNVTLSCEQNLNHDAMYWYRQDPGQGLRLIYYSQIVNDFQKGDIAEGYSVSREKKESFPLTVTSAQKNPTAFYLCASSIDPGTNTEAFFGQGTRLTVV.